This record looks at one T cell receptor (beta chain) sequence and its context. The assay was immunoSEQ multiplex PCR, and TCRdb's table has in-frame clones only and misses some. The table lists around 150,000 clones, 88% of them singletons. These data come from a study of control samples from healthy donors and cancer patients. CDR3 size: 14 residues. Germline CDR1 SGHTA, CDR2 FQGNSA. V dropped 1 base and J dropped 6 bases, with 10 bases sitting between them. This sequence was found in a man aged 18 to 30 in good health. The chain links TRBV7-2 to TRBJ2-1; D is perhaps TRBD2 (6 bases). The sequenced sample was blood. The CDR3 bases are TGTGCCAGCAGCTTAGAACAGGAGGGCAATGAGCAGTTCTTC. Amino acid sequence: CASSLEQEGNEQFF.